This T cell receptor (beta chain) was documented in a study of immune heterogeneity within non-small cell lung tumors. About the research overall: The composition of the tumors was 4 squamous cell carcinomas, 10 non-squamous carcinomas and 1 not otherwise specified.

At 450 to 650 ng per sample, bulk tumor genomic DNA provided the template. Each primary tumor yielded several biopsies, collected far apart from one another at surgery. Before undergoing curative surgery, patients had newly diagnosed non-small cell lung cancer that was untreated. There were 15 donors in total. They were all newly diagnosed non-small cell lung cancer patients undergoing surgery with curative intent. By sample fraction, this clonotype is medium-sized (0.01 to 0.1%). Antigen: not known. The CDR3 is 15 amino acids. With V trimmed by 8 bases and J by 4 bases, 9 bases remained unmatched. Broader study findings: Largely different high-frequency T-cell receptor beta clonotypes were found between individual patients. There were identical dominant CDR3 beta clonotypes recurring across tumor sites within a patient, together with site-unique high-frequency clones.

The TCR beta CDR3 region was amplified by multiplex PCR employing 32 V and 13 J primers. TCRdb redid the calling of the multiplex PCR reads with MiXCR, one entry per CDR3 protein. The data contain 2,000 to 3,000 distinct CDR3 sequences, roughly 26% of them singletons. The receptor comes from a man aged 55 to 70 with non-small cell lung cancer. The chain couples TRBV12-3 or TRBV12-4 to TRBJ2-1, with 9 bases aligning to TRBD2. Source material: lung tumor tissue. The CDR3 spells CASQLAGAIYNEQFF. In nucleotides, the CDR3 is TGTGCCAGCCAACTAGCGGGCGCCATTTACAATGAGCAGTTCTTC.